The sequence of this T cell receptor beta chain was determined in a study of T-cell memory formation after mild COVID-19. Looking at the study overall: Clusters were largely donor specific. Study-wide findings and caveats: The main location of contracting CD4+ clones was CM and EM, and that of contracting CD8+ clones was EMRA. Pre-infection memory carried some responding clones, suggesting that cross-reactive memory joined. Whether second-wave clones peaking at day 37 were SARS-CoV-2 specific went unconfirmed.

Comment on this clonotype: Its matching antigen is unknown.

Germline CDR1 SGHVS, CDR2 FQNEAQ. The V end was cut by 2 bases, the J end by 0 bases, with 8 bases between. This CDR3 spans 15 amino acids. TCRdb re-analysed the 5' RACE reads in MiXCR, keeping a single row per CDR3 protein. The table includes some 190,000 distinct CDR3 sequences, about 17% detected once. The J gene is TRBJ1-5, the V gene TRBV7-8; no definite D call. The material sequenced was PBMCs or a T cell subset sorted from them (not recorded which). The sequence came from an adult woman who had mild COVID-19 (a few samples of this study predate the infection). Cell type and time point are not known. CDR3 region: CASSLLGNSNQPQHF. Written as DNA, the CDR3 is TGTGCCAGCAGCTTATTGGGAAATAGCAATCAGCCCCAGCATTTT.